Described below is a single TCR beta chain sequence and its context. What antigen it recognizes has not been identified. It has no much larger one-base neighbor in the sample; base qualities were not kept. Including the terminal cysteine and phenylalanine, the CDR3 comprises 14 residues. Only the CDR3 DNA is retained, 42 bases long and in frame from the first base. CDR1 and CDR2, per the germline V gene, are SGHDN and FVKESK. The junction carries 13 bases between V and J, which are trimmed by 7 bases and 1 base respectively. Library construction relied on the immunoSEQ multiplex PCR assay. The multiplex PCR relied on a mix of 60 forward primers for TCR Vbeta segments and 13 reverse primers for TCR Jbeta segments. The CDR3 region of rearranged TCR beta genes was amplified from genomic DNA with a multiplex PCR assay. The Illumina HiSeq System was used to sequence the amplified TCR beta libraries as 87-base-pair reads. In the authors' own workflow: A later analysis tallied about 77 million unique TCR beta chains across the 650 to 750 repertoires, and about 10 million of those chains were shared by two or more donors. Raw reads were error-corrected and collapsed into unique sequences by a nearest-neighbor algorithm in which closely related sequences were merged to remove PCR and sequencing errors. V, D and J gene segments were assigned by aligning CDR3 sequences to IMGT reference sequences. Each retained sequence needed at least a six-nucleotide match to both a V gene segment and a J gene segment. Rearrangements were classified as productive when the CDR3 lacked stop codons and remained in frame with V and J, and all other rearrangements were classified as non-productive. CDR3 was defined by IMGT convention, running from the second conserved V-encoded cysteine to the conserved J-encoded phenylalanine. In an earlier analysis of approximately 590 of the donors, sequences lacking an unambiguous match to a single V gene segment were excluded. An earlier analysis of roughly 590 of the donors called V segments functional above 56.7% productive rearrangements and segregating when the between-donor standard deviation exceeded 5%. A statistical classification framework was built to diagnose cytomegalovirus status from the catalog of TCR beta chain sequences. A later analysis assigned V and J genes by comparing TCR nucleotide sequences with IMGT/GENE-DB human TR gene sequences. Using the TCRdist pipeline, a later analysis assigned CDR3 sequences along with most-parsimonious VDJ recombination scenarios. In a later analysis, each TCR beta chain was defined by its CDR3 amino acid sequence together with its V-gene family, and reads lacking a unique V-gene family were excluded. A later analysis removed 592 highly shared, low-generation-probability nucleotide sequences to deal with suspected cross-contamination and a sequencing artifact. In a later analysis, a clonal expansion index for each public chain was calculated from normalized within-repertoire ranks of inferred template counts. In a later analysis, generation probabilities were computed using a VDJ recombination model fitted to out-of-frame rearrangements, and the results were checked against IGoR. A later analysis scored TCR-TCR, TCR-HLA and TCR-CMV co-occurrence with hypergeometric tests, applying a repertoire-size bias correction to TCR pairs. In a later analysis, false discovery rates were estimated by permuting HLA or CMV assignments 20 times. In a later analysis, co-occurring TCRs were grouped with DBSCAN, and TCRdist sequence similarity was added when clustering was performed within HLA-allele-positive subsets. Repertoires with fewer than 30,000 or more than 120,000 public chains, plus five repertoires with anomalous nucleotide sharing, were excluded from co-occurrence clustering. This immuneACCESS table, as held by TCRdb, lists in-frame sequences with V and J called but not all clones. Of the missing ones, under half trace to an unresolved V gene in checked studies; the others have no known cause. For V, J and clone size, that table is used; D and trimming come from the DNA. For this sample there are 130,000 to 150,000 clones; about 76% appear just once. Around 3.7% of the sample belongs to the ten largest clones.

The sample belongs to a study of cytomegalovirus exposure and HLA in healthy donors (dated by TCRdb to 2016 to 2017). The study in broad terms: According to an earlier analysis of several hundred of the donors, some 170 million T cells yielded approximately 120 million unique TCR beta sequences and more than 250 Gb of sequence data. In the later analysis, no new phenotypic data were used to find candidate immune exposures; instead, reliance was placed on TCR beta sequences and their occurrence across donors. Typing coverage varied by locus: roughly 629-630 donors for A, B, C, DRB1 and DQB1; approximately 520 for DQA1; over 600 for DPA1; fewer than 480 for DPB1. About five DR-DQ haplotypes were treated as single units for association and clustering because of strong linkage in the cohort. HLA typing covered class I and class II loci at four-digit resolution. Donor age, sex, ethnicity and CMV serostatus were compiled together with the repertoire data. About 300 gigabases of sequencing data and 80 million or so unique TCR sequences were included in an early release covering about 620 HLA-typed donors. The study aimed to test whether cataloging public T cell receptors could reveal signatures of past pathogen exposure. In an earlier analysis of roughly 600 of the donors, high-throughput TCR beta sequencing was used to judge whether each TCR beta V gene segment behaved as functional or pseudogenic. High-throughput TCR immunosequencing, statistical association of individual TCRs with disease status, and machine learning were combined to predict cytomegalovirus infection status. Every discovery cohort repertoire had been produced on one sequencing platform. Across 398 genotyped donors of the cohort, an average of about 220,000 unique TCR beta nucleotide sequences per donor were sequenced, and 15% to 20% of those sequences were non-productive. To study patterns of TCR occurrence, a later analysis re-analyzed previously published TCR beta repertoires from 500 to 850 donors and added high-resolution HLA genotyping. Using immunosequencing, the study profiled T cell repertoires from fewer than 700 subjects and related those repertoires to cytomegalovirus serostatus. The genetic ancestry cluster associated with self-reported Caucasian donors included 70% to 85% of the 300 to 400 genotyped donors. A later genetic analysis took genome-wide SNP genotypes for about 55% of the 666 donors and used that subset as a discovery cohort. In addition to the first cohort of about 650 subjects, a separate validation cohort of 120 different subjects was used. What the work shows at the level of the full study, not this receptor alone: Because the 87-base-pair reads could not distinguish some IMGT-functional V segments, including TRBV6-2 and TRBV6-3, those segments were excluded. Because some donors lacked HLA typing at each locus, the association tests relied only on the typed subset. The cohort was sequenced for TCR beta chains only, and without alpha or paired-chain data the features that could be detected were limited. Correlated functional status among segregating V segments might be attributable to linkage disequilibrium, but an unknown experimental factor could not be ruled out. A later analysis found that most CMV-associated TCR beta chains appeared HLA-restricted, with HLA associations seemingly driven largely by CMV exposure. V-gene and J-gene trimming of TCR beta chains was associated with a missense DCLRE1C variant in a later genetic analysis, and the association was replicated in an independent cohort. Compared with equally common non-associated chains, HLA-associated TCR beta chains in a later analysis were more clonally expanded and had lower generation probabilities. The earlier analysis of 587 of the donors excluded around 17 rarely observed V segments, including chromosome 9 orphons, because counts were too low. In an earlier analysis of a few hundred of the donors, most TCR beta V segments were observed in productive rearrangements about 87% or about 30% of the time, broadly matching IMGT annotations. Sequencing depth was assumed to be roughly uniform across donors in the presence/absence analyses, though that assumption may not hold. The study gave a list of around 170 TCR beta chains associated with cytomegalovirus. A cluster of highly shared sequence variants was judged likely to be a technical artifact of the sequencing pipeline. In both the original and validation cohorts, the classifier was reported to diagnose cytomegalovirus status with high specificity and sensitivity. In a later analysis, TCR association rates were found to vary across HLA loci, with the most associated TCRs seen for DRB1 alleles and the fewest for HLA-C alleles. Specific HLA alleles were associated with 15,000 to 20,000 TCR beta sequences at a false discovery rate of 0.05 in a later analysis. The authors suggested that the approach could potentially be generalized to other disease states and immunological phenotypes. Three of the identified cytomegalovirus-associated TCR beta chains were confirmed in vitro to be specific for cytomegalovirus antigens. According to a later genetic analysis, donors in an Asian-associated ancestry cluster had fewer N-insertions in productive TCRs than the approximately 630-donor mean. Immune exposure information for the cohort was limited to CMV serostatus. Strong co-occurrence of HLA alleles, especially DR and DQ, made assigning TCR associations to individual alleles difficult. Several of the top co-occurrence clusters appeared to be linked to parvovirus B19, influenza, CMV and Epstein-Barr virus, according to a later analysis. Most TCR sequences were seen in very few donors, while some public TCRs were found in many individuals. A further reported finding was that TCR beta sequences accurately predicted the HLA-A and HLA-B alleles for most subjects in the first cohort.

The cohort comprised hundreds of healthy bone marrow donors. At the time of sampling, all cohort members were nominally healthy, though unrecorded immune exposures were likely present. The donor tested CMV seronegative, placing the donor among the 300 to 450 seronegative members of the cohort. A peripheral blood sample was collected from each donor, and TCR beta sequencing was performed on peripheral blood mononuclear cells. The Qiagen DNeasy Blood Extraction Kit was used to extract genomic DNA from the blood cell samples. This chain joins TRBV14 to TRBJ1-1, with no reliable assignment of the D segment. This receptor was identified in a man aged 18-30 years in good health and CMV-seronegative. The sequencing input was PBMCs. The nucleotide sequence reads as follows: TGTGCCAGCACCCCCCGGGGTCGGAACACTGAAGCTTTCTTT. This translates into CASTPRGRNTEAFF.